Sequencing of this TCR beta chain was carried out in a study of blood T cell repertoires in COVID-19. This CDR3 region has 15 residues. Per the germline V gene, CDR1 is KGHSH and CDR2 is LQKENI. J was trimmed by 1 base and V by 2 bases; bases with no gene match: 1. The table came from immunoSEQ multiplex PCR; TCRdb's copy has only in-frame clones and leaves some out. Among about 170,000 clones, less than 80% were seen once, and the ten largest hold 19%. The J gene is TRBJ2-7, the V gene TRBV18; 11 bases match TRBD2. The TCR sequence derives from a woman aged 70-85 years in a cohort exposed to, infected with or recovered from COVID-19 (not recorded which). The sample was PBMCs or T cells enriched from blood (not recorded which). The CDR3 nucleotides read TGTGCCAGCTCACCAGCTAGCGGGGGGTCCTACGAGCAGTACTTC. Encoded protein: CASSPASGGSYEQYF.